Listed here are 17 T cell receptor beta chains from one sample, sequenced in a study of blood T cell repertoires in COVID-19. TCRdb's table, derived via immunoSEQ multiplex PCR, lists solely in-frame clones and lacks some. This sample has about 200,000 clones, with about 88% found just once. Specimen: peripheral blood. These receptors were obtained from a man aged 18 to 29 with active or convalescent COVID-19.

The chain uses TRBV7-9 and TRBJ1-2; a possible D gene is TRBD1 (6 bases). Germline V gene lookup returns CDR1 SEHNR and CDR2 FQNEAQ (reference sequence). The CDR3 consists of 14 residues. V lost 5 bases, J lost 4 bases, and 14 bases lay in between. The CDR3 DNA sequence: TGTGCCAGCAGCACAGAGGACAGCCTCTATGGCTACACCTTC. It codes for CASSTEDSLYGYTF.

V is TRBV7-3 and J is TRBJ2-1; D might be TRBD1 (6 bases). CDR1 SGHTA and CDR2 FQGTGA come from the germline V gene. The ends were cut back, 5 bases at V and 1 base at J, with 12 bases in the middle. This CDR3 spans 15 amino acids. The CDR3 region is CASSRTALSYNEQFF. The CDR3 DNA reads as TGTGCCAGCAGCCGGACAGCTCTTTCCTACAATGAGCAGTTCTTC.

The rearrangement uses TRBV6-6 and TRBJ2-1, with 11 bases matching TRBD2. The V gene's germline CDR1 is MNHNY and CDR2 SVGAGI (reference sequence). The CDR3 sequence is 16 residues long. V trimming: 7 bases; J trimming: 6 bases; junction bases outside the gene matches: 11. CDR3 amino acids: CASNLLAGGRFNEQFF. CDR3 DNA: TGTGCCAGCAATCTTTTAGCGGGGGGGCGATTCAATGAGCAGTTCTTC.

The chain joins TRBV11-3 to TRBJ2-3; 10 bases fit TRBD2. The germline gives CDR1 SGHNT, CDR2 YENEEA. V was clipped by 8 bases and J by 0 bases; unmatched bases: 8. The CDR3 is 16 residues long. CDR3 sequence: CASSRSGGASTDTQYF. The CDR3 nucleotides read TGTGCCAGCTCACGGAGCGGGGGGGCGAGCACAGATACGCAGTATTTT.

V gene TRBV29-1 combines with J gene TRBJ1-1; the D gene is possibly TRBD1 (6 bases). Trimming shortened V by 8 bases and J by 6 bases, and 16 bases separated the two germline ends. Germline assignment: CDR1 SQVTM and CDR2 ANQGSEA. This CDR3 contains 12 residues. Here the CDR3 DNA reads TGCAGCACCTTATCGGGGGGCTCTGAAGCTTTCTTT. Amino acid sequence: CSTLSGGSEAFF.

This chain joins TRBV3-1 (or the pseudogene TRBV3-2) and TRBJ2-1; 7 positions match TRBD2. CDR1 and CDR2 from the germline V gene are LGHDT and YNNKEL (reference sequence). Trimming at V came to 3 bases and at J to 8 bases, leaving 10 bases not matched to a gene. The CDR3 is 15 amino acids. CDR3 sequence (DNA): TGTGCCAGCAGCCATGGGCGGGAGTTAATCGATGAGCAGTTCTTC. This codes for CASSHGRELIDEQFF.

The chain couples TRBV4-3 to TRBJ2-3, with 10 bases fitting TRBD2. The germline V gene has CDR1 LGHNA and CDR2 YSLEER. Unmatched junction bases numbered 17, after V lost 0 bases and J lost 8 bases. CDR3 length: 19 amino acids. CDR3 loop: CASSQDSKRASGRTGTQYF. In DNA form, the CDR3 reads TGCGCCAGCAGCCAAGATAGTAAGAGGGCTAGCGGGAGAACGGGTACGCAGTATTTT.

The DNA of the CDR3 is TGTGCCTGGCAAAGGGGCGGATCGTGGGGTGAAGCTTTCTTT. Amino acids: CAWQRGGSWGEAFF. This chain joins TRBV30 and TRBJ1-1; TRBD1 is a possible D gene (5 bases). Per the germline V gene, CDR1 is GTSNPN and CDR2 is SVGIG (reference sequence). This CDR3 comprises 14 residues. V was clipped by 5 bases and J by 7 bases, with 20 bases between them.

CDR3 loop: CASSLAGERMNTEAFF. The CDR3 region has the DNA TGCGCCAGCAGCTTGGCTGGGGAGAGGATGAACACTGAAGCTTTCTTT. The chain recombines TRBV5-1 with TRBJ1-1; unclear D gene. Trimming stripped 0 bases from V and 0 bases from J, with 12 bases between. Looked up from germline, CDR1 is SGHRS and CDR2 is YFSETQ. This CDR3 region has 16 residues.

This chain joins TRBV9 and TRBJ1-1; D possibly corresponds to TRBD1 (5 bases). Trimming cost V 4 bases and J 4 bases, with 11 bases left between them. This CDR3 spans 13 amino acids. Per germline, CDR1 SGDLS and CDR2 YYNGEE. The CDR3 nucleotides are TGTGCCAGCAGCTCGGAGGGGCGCACTGAAGCTTTCTTT. Protein product: CASSSEGRTEAFF.

The gene calls are TRBV12-5 and TRBJ1-4, with D uncertain. Trimming cost V 0 bases and J 4 bases, with 12 bases left between them. The CDR3 runs to 16 residues. Germline V CDR1 and CDR2: LGHNT, FRNRAP. The CDR3 sequence is CASGLVLSDNNEKLFF. CDR3 nucleotide sequence: TGTGCTAGTGGTTTGGTCCTCAGTGACAATAATGAAAAACTGTTTTTT.

The V call is TRBV7-9, the J call TRBJ1-5; TRBD1 agrees at 7 bases. This CDR3 contains 16 residues. Per germline, CDR1 SEHNR and CDR2 FQNEAQ (reference sequence). Trimming removed 5 bases from V and 6 bases from J; junction bases left unmatched: 13. The CDR3 loop reads CASSQTTGQLSQPQHF. The CDR3 DNA is TGTGCCAGCAGCCAGACAACGGGACAGCTCAGTCAGCCCCAGCATTTT.

The chain combines TRBV2 with TRBJ1-5; D perhaps matches TRBD1 (6 bases). CDR1 is SNHLY, CDR2 FYNNEI, per germline. Deletions cut 6 bases from V and 6 bases from J, with 18 bases between. There are 15 residues in the CDR3. CDR3 sequence: CASRQQGGVTQPQHF. In DNA, the CDR3 is TGTGCCAGCAGACAACAGGGCGGCGTGACTCAGCCCCAGCATTTT.

The chain has TRBV6-2 or TRBV6-3 and TRBJ1-1, with D maybe TRBD1 (6 bases). Trimming removed 5 bases from V and 4 bases from J, with 20 bases in between. CDR1 and CDR2 (germline): MNHEY, SVGEGT. This CDR3 has 16 residues. The CDR3 protein is CASSTRGRVSPTEAFF. The DNA for the CDR3 is TGTGCCAGCAGTACCAGGGGCAGGGTAAGTCCCACTGAAGCTTTCTTT.

The chain is built from TRBV6-5 and TRBJ1-1; 8 positions agree with TRBD1. Trimming cost V 2 bases and J 5 bases; bases outside gene matches: 7. Germline values: CDR1 MNHEY, CDR2 SVGAGI. This CDR3 is built from 15 residues. CDR3 sequence (DNA): TGTGCCAGCAGTTACCTAACACAGGGGGGTACTGAAGCTTTCTTT. As protein: CASSYLTQGGTEAFF.

The chain recombines TRBV5-6 with TRBJ2-5, with 7 bases matching TRBD1. J lost 7 bases, V lost 2 bases, and 8 bases had no gene match. This CDR3 has 14 amino acids. The V gene's germline CDR1 is SGHDT and CDR2 YYEEEE. This chain's CDR3 is CASSLNRGLSTQYF. DNA of the CDR3: TGTGCCAGCAGCTTAAACAGGGGTCTTTCGACCCAGTACTTC.

This clone occurred once. The V and J genes are TRBV18 and TRBJ1-5; perhaps TRBD1 as D (6 bases). Per the germline V gene, CDR1 is KGHSH and CDR2 is LQKENI. Trimming cost V 4 bases and J 1 base, with 11 bases left between them. This CDR3 contains 15 residues. The CDR3 DNA is TGTGCCAGCTCACGACAGGTAGGGAGCAATCAGCCCCAGCATTTT. The encoded protein is CASSRQVGSNQPQHF.